The next 5 T cell receptor beta chains were all read from a single sample in a study of T cells in localized non-small cell lung cancer. Data came from immunoSEQ multiplex PCR; TCRdb stores just in-frame clones and leaves some out. This table holds roughly 53,000 clones, around 80% found once. The source was peripheral blood mononuclear cells, collected before any cancer treatment. The receptors originated from a man aged 40 to 75 with stage III lung adenocarcinoma.

V usage is TRBV6-5 and J usage is TRBJ1-2, with D uncertain. CDR1 and CDR2 (germline): MNHEY, SVGAGI. The V end was cut by 7 bases, the J end by 0 bases, with 12 bases between. This CDR3 comprises 14 residues. The DNA of the CDR3 is TGTGCCAGCACACCTGACCAAGCTAACTATGGCTACACCTTC. Its protein is CASTPDQANYGYTF.

This clone appeared once. The chain is built from TRBV10-1 and TRBJ2-5, with 9 positions matching TRBD1. The CDR3 has 17 amino acids. Germline lookup yields CDR1 WNHNN and CDR2 SYGVQD (reference sequence). The trim removed 8 bases at V and 0 bases at J, leaving 13 bases unmatched. CDR3 in amino acids: CASDSGTGKGDQETQYF. In DNA form, the CDR3 reads TGCGCCAGCGATTCCGGGACAGGGAAGGGGGACCAAGAGACCCAGTACTTC.

This clone was counted only a few times. J is TRBJ1-1 and V is TRBV10-2; D uncertain. Germline-derived CDR1 and CDR2 are WSHSY and SAAADI. The germline V and J ends were trimmed by 10 bases and 0 bases, with 15 bases remaining between them. The CDR3 length is 14 residues. The CDR3 region has the DNA TGCGCCACCCGCCGGCCCTTCATGAACACTGAAGCTTTCTTT. The encoded protein is CATRRPFMNTEAFF.

The chain couples TRBV5-1 to TRBJ1-6, with a weak D call TRBD1 (6 bases). Germline assignment: CDR1 SGHRS and CDR2 YFSETQ. The CDR3 contains 17 residues. Trimming shortened V by 4 bases and J by 4 bases, and 18 bases separated the two germline ends. In DNA form, the CDR3 reads TGCGCCAGCAGCCCAAGCGAGACAGGTTTTTATAATTCACCCCTCCACTTT. Its protein product is CASSPSETGFYNSPLHF.

The rearrangement uses TRBV7-9 and TRBJ2-1, with no clear D. The CDR3 covers 11 residues. Per the germline V gene, CDR1 is SEHNR and CDR2 is FQNEAQ (reference sequence). The germline V and J ends were trimmed by 5 bases and 8 bases, with 7 bases remaining between them. The CDR3 DNA is TGTGCCAGCAGCCCCTTCCATGAGCAGTTCTTC. This encodes CASSPFHEQFF.